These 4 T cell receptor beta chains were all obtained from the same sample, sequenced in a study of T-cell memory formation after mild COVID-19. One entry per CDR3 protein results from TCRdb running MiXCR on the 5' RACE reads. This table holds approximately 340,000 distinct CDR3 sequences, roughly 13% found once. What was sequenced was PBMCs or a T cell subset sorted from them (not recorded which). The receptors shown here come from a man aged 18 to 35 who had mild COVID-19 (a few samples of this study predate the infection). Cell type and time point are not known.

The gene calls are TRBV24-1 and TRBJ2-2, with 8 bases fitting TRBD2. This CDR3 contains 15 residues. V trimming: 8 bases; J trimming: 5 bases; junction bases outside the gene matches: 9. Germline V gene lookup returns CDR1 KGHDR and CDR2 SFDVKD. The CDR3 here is CATTRRGVFTGELFF. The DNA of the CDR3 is TGTGCCACCACCCGGCGGGGGGTATTTACCGGGGAGCTGTTTTTT.

The CDR3 DNA follows: TGCAGCGTTGTTAGGTCGCACGAGCAGTACTTC. Encoded protein: CSVVRSHEQYF. V is TRBV29-1 and J is TRBJ2-7; D gene uncertain. V was pared by 4 bases and J by 5 bases, with 9 bases between. The CDR3 runs to 11 residues. Germline-derived CDR1 and CDR2 are SQVTM and ANQGSEA.

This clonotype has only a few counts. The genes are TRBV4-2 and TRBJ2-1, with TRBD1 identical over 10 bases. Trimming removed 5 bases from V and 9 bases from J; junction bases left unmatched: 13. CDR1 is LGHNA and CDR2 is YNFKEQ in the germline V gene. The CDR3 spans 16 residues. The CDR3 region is CASSEPGTGELGEQFF. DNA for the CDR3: TGTGCCAGCAGCGAACCCGGGACAGGGGAGTTAGGTGAGCAGTTCTTC.

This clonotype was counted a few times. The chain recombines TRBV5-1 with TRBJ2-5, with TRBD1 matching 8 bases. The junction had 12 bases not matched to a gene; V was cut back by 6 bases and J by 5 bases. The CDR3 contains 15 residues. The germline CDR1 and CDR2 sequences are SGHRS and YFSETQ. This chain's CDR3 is CASKPRTGPGETQYF. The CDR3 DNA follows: TGCGCCAGCAAACCTCGGACAGGGCCGGGGGAGACCCAGTACTTC.